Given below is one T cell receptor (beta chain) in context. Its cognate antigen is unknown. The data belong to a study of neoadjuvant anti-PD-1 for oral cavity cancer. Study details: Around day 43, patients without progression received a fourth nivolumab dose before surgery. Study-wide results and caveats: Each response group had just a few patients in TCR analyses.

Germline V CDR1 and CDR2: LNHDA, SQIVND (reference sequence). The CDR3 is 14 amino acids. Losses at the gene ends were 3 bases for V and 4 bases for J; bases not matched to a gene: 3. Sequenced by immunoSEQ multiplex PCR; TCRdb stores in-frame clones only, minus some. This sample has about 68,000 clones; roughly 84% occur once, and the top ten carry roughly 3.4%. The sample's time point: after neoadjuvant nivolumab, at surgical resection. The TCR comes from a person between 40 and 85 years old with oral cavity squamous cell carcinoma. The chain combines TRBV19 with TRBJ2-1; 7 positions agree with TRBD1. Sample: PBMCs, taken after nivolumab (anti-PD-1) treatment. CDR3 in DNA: TGTGCCAGTAGTATTACGGGACAGTACAATGAGCAGTTCTTC. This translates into CASSITGQYNEQFF. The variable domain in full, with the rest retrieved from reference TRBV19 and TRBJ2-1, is DGGITQSPKYLFRKEGQNVTLSCEQNLNHDAMYWYRQDPGQGLRLIYYSQIVNDFQKGDIAEGYSVSREKKESFPLTVTSAQKNPTAFYLCASSITGQYNEQFFGPGTRLTVL.